This T cell receptor (beta chain) was captured by sequencing in a study of T cell responses to AZD1222 COVID-19 vaccine. The study, taken as a whole, reports: Distributed over spike, vaccine-associated CD4 TCRs predominated at 160-218 and 743-854.

In regard to this clone: Antigen: not known.

The assay was immunoSEQ multiplex PCR, and TCRdb's table has in-frame clones only and misses some. The data contain about 60,000 clones, approximately 85% of them singletons. Germline loops: CDR1 SGHTA, CDR2 FQGNSA. V was pared by 3 bases and J by 7 bases, with 8 bases of the junction left unmatched. There are 15 residues in the CDR3. Source: peripheral blood, taken on day 0 of MenACWY control vaccination. V gene TRBV7-2 combines with J gene TRBJ2-1; 8 nucleotides align to TRBD1. The origin of this receptor is an adult in good health. CDR3 loop: CASSLLQGAQNEQFF. CDR3 DNA sequence: TGTGCCAGCAGCTTGCTCCAGGGGGCGCAAAATGAGCAGTTCTTC.